The clone carrying this T cell receptor (beta chain) was found once. Its antigen is not identified. The junction shows a germline mismatch at one end, possibly a read error. This CDR3 has 14 amino acids. Germline V gives CDR1 SGHRS, CDR2 YFSETQ. Both TRBC1 and TRBC2 were covered by a beta constant-region primer of two equimolar oligonucleotides. Ligated cDNA was amplified by four rounds of PCR with nested alpha and beta constant-region primers and SP2. TCRdb independently ran MiXCR on the UMI-ligation and nested PCR reads; one entry per CDR3 protein. Of over 130,000 distinct CDR3 sequences in the sample, 15% to 25% were seen once. The data are from a study of naive and memory T cell subsets. Study-wide points: Naive repertoires, especially CD8, held a few larger clonotypes, possibly memory cells re-expressing CD45RA.

CD8 T cells were positively selected from what remained after CD4 positive selection. The source of this sequence is a human donor in good health. Sequencing input: naive CD8+ T cells from blood. The chain joins TRBV5-1 to TRBJ2-5; 7 bases are shared with TRBD1. CDR3: CASSYRGEQETQYF. The CDR3 bases are TGCGCCAGCAGCTACAGGGGAGAACAAGAGACCCAGTATTTC.